One and the same sample provided the 25 T cell receptor beta chains below, sequenced in a study of molecular identifiers for immune sequencing clone quantification (dated by TCRdb to the late 2010s). To prepare the library, PCR was applied. Sequencer: Illumina HiSeq 4000. In TCRdb, the public reads were trimmed at Q25 with fastp and aligned with MiXCR, with productive beta chains retained. All rows with the same CDR3 protein become a single entry with the most common DNA and genes. The sample contains about 640,000 distinct CDR3 sequences, about 20% of them found a single time. The leading ten clones occupy roughly 0.83% of the sample. The sample comprised naive CD8+ T cells from blood, with Jurkat cell RNA spiked in. Per the publication, the cell subset or site label means: FACS-sorted CD8+CD4-CCR7+CD45RA+ naive T cells. The receptors shown here come from a human donor in good health. Some libraries in this study had Jurkat cell RNA spiked in.

This clonotype came up many times. The chain has TRBV5-1 and TRBJ2-3, with D unresolved. Trimming removed 1 base at V and 1 base at J, with 7 bases between. The germline V gene encodes CDR1 SGHRS and CDR2 YFSETQ. The CDR3 length is 14 residues. The DNA of the CDR3 is TGCGCCAGCAGCTTGAAGGGTGGCACAGATACGCAGTATTTT. Translating it yields CASSLKGGTDTQYF.

This clonotype was seen at least ten times. This sequence joins TRBV7-9 and TRBJ2-3; 8 bases are a match to TRBD2. This CDR3 has 17 residues. The V segment lost 2 bases and the J segment 2 bases; nucleotides outside the gene matches: 9. Germline V gives CDR1 SEHNR, CDR2 FQNEAQ (reference sequence). CDR3 residues: CASSLSAAGGFTDTQYF. CDR3 bases: TGTGCCAGCAGCTTATCGGCTGCGGGAGGTTTCACAGATACGCAGTATTTT. Using reference TRBV7-9 and TRBJ2-3 for the parts outside the CDR3, the full variable domain is DTGVSQNPRHKITKRGQNVTFRCDPISEHNRLYWYRQTLGQGPEFLTYFQNEAQLEKSRLLSDRFSAERPKGSFSTLEIQRTEQGDSAMYLCASSLSAAGGFTDTQYFGPGTRLTVL.

This clonotype was observed at least ten times. The chain couples TRBV29-1 to TRBJ1-2; D is undetermined. Trimming removed 0 bases at V and 3 bases at J, with 11 bases between. The length of the CDR3 is 14 residues. CDR1 is SQVTM, CDR2 ANQGSEA, per germline. The CDR3 spells CSVEDHDNYYGYTF. The CDR3, as DNA: TGCAGCGTTGAAGACCACGATAACTACTATGGCTACACCTTC.

This clonotype was seen a handful of times. CDR3 residues: CASSQEVDGNTIYF. The CDR3 DNA reads TGTGCCAGCAGCCAAGAAGTAGATGGAAACACCATATATTTT. This rearrangement joins TRBV3-1 to TRBJ1-3; unclear D gene. CDR3 length equals 14 residues. V was pared by 0 bases and J by 3 bases, with 6 bases between. Germline loops: CDR1 LGHDT, CDR2 YNNKEL (reference sequence).

This clonotype was counted many times. The genes are TRBV4-3 and TRBJ2-6; no reliable D call. The CDR3 has 19 residues. The V end was cut by 0 bases, the J end by 0 bases, with 15 bases between. Germline CDR1 and CDR2: LGHNA and YSLEER. CDR3 in DNA: TGCGCCAGCAGCCAAGACCCCACTCTCACTACCTCTGGGGCCAACGTCCTGACTTTC. It yields the protein CASSQDPTLTTSGANVLTF.

This chain links TRBV11-2 with TRBJ2-7; 15 nucleotides align to TRBD2. Germline loops: CDR1 SGHAT, CDR2 FQNNGV. The CDR3 covers 16 residues. J gave up 4 bases and V 5 bases, and 6 bases lay outside the gene matches. For the CDR3, the DNA is TGTGCCAGCAGCCGAACGGGACTAGCGGGAGGTTACGAGCAGTACTTC. It translates to CASSRTGLAGGYEQYF.

This clonotype has at least ten counts. This chain connects TRBV7-9 to TRBJ2-3; 8 nucleotides agree with TRBD1. The trim removed 5 bases at V and 6 bases at J, leaving 10 bases unmatched. Germline CDR1 reads SEHNR; CDR2 reads FQNEAQ (reference sequence). The CDR3 loop spans 15 amino acids. CDR3 residues: CASSDWTGSLDTQYF. The CDR3 coding sequence is TGTGCCAGCAGCGACTGGACAGGGTCCTTGGATACGCAGTATTTT.

This clonotype was seen at least ten times. The DNA of the CDR3 is TGTGCCAGCAGTTATACTAGCGGGCCGGATGAGCAGTTCTTC. Residues: CASSYTSGPDEQFF. This chain links TRBV6-5 with TRBJ2-1; TRBD2 matches 9 bases. The germline V gene has CDR1 MNHEY and CDR2 SVGAGI. With 3 bases clipped from V and 8 bases from J, the junction kept 5 bases outside the gene matches. The CDR3 consists of 14 residues.

This clonotype showed up many times. The chain has TRBV12-3 or TRBV12-4 and TRBJ2-3; possible D gene TRBD2, 5 bases. The V gene lost 7 bases and the J gene lost 0 bases, with 17 bases spanning the gap. The CDR3 extends over 16 amino acids. CDR3 nucleotide sequence: TGTGCCAGCACCCAACCGGGCCGGACTAGCACAGATACGCAGTATTTT. This encodes CASTQPGRTSTDTQYF.

There are many counts of this clonotype. V usage is TRBV29-1 and J usage is TRBJ2-7; D is unclear. Trimming stripped 2 bases from V and 4 bases from J, with 6 bases between. The CDR3 covers 11 residues. CDR1 and CDR2 (germline): SQVTM, ANQGSEA. The CDR3, as DNA: TGCAGCGTTGAACTGTCTTACGAGCAGTACTTC. This codes for CSVELSYEQYF.

V is TRBV24-1 and J is TRBJ2-7, with 8 bases matching TRBD1. Germline V gene lookup returns CDR1 KGHDR and CDR2 SFDVKD. J was trimmed by 3 bases and V by 3 bases; bases with no gene match: 3. CDR3 length: 14 amino acids. The CDR3 nucleotides are TGTGCCACCAGTGATCAAACAGGGGGCTACGAGCAGTACTTC. Translated: CATSDQTGGYEQYF.

On this clonotype itself: An end of the junction differs from the germline gene, which may be a read error. The chain recombines TRBV28 with TRBJ1-1; 8 bases fit TRBD1. The germline CDR1 and CDR2 sequences are MDHEN and SYDVKM. CDR3 length: 13 residues. DNA of the CDR3: TGTGCCGGCAGTGGACAGGGCGACACTGAAGCTTTCTTT. Protein product: CAGSGQGDTEAFF.

About this clonotype itself: One end of the junction varies from germline; a read error may be responsible. The chain joins TRBV19 to TRBJ2-1, with D perhaps matching TRBD2 (6 bases). The V gene's germline CDR1 is LNHDA and CDR2 SQIVND (reference sequence). The CDR3 runs 15 residues. The CDR3 sequence: CANSIAAYLKNEQFF. Here the CDR3 DNA reads TGTGCCAATAGTATAGCGGCTTACCTCAAAAATGAGCAGTTCTTC.

This clonotype was recorded a few times. Here the CDR3 reads CASTLGMVGIYNEQFF. As DNA, the CDR3 is TGTGCCAGCACCCTAGGTATGGTGGGGATATACAATGAGCAGTTCTTC. The rearrangement uses TRBV6-2 or TRBV6-3 and TRBJ2-1, with no clear D. CDR3 length equals 16 residues. CDR1 MNHEY and CDR2 SVGEGT come from the germline V gene. The germline V and J ends were trimmed by 7 bases and 4 bases, with 20 bases remaining between them.

This clonotype occurred a few times. V and J are TRBV19 and TRBJ2-3; D is possibly TRBD1 or TRBD2 (5 bases each). The CDR3 sequence is 15 residues long. CDR1 LNHDA and CDR2 SQIVND come from the germline V gene (reference sequence). Trimming left V 4 bases short and J 2 bases short, with 13 bases between. This CDR3 is CASSTGTRATDTQYF. CDR3 DNA sequence: TGTGCCAGTAGTACGGGGACCCGCGCCACAGATACGCAGTATTTT.

This clonotype was picked up a small number of times. The chain has TRBV11-2 and TRBJ2-7; D could derive from TRBD1 or TRBD2 (5 bases each). The CDR3 length is 15 residues. The germline V and J ends were trimmed by 2 bases and 2 bases, with 13 bases remaining between them. Germline V gene lookup returns CDR1 SGHAT and CDR2 FQNNGV. The CDR3 protein is CASSLTRGPPYEQYF. The CDR3, as DNA: TGTGCCAGCAGCTTAACCCGGGGACCCCCCTACGAGCAGTACTTC.

In its sample, this clonotype was seen a few times. The V gene is TRBV9, the J gene TRBJ2-7; 8 nucleotides match TRBD1. Germline V CDR1 and CDR2: SGDLS, YYNGEE. The V segment lost 6 bases and the J segment 6 bases; nucleotides outside the gene matches: 8. CDR3 length: 13 residues. CDR3 DNA: TGTGCCAGCAACAACAGGGGGTTAGGCGAGCAGTACTTC. Protein: CASNNRGLGEQYF.

Ten or more counts support this clonotype. The V gene is TRBV5-1, the J gene TRBJ2-5; D call uncertain. CDR3 length: 12 residues. CDR1 is SGHRS and CDR2 is YFSETQ in the germline V gene. V lost 2 bases, J lost 3 bases, and 5 bases lay in between. In DNA, the CDR3 is TGCGCCAGCAGCTTTTTAGAAGAGACCCAGTACTTC. Translation: CASSFLEETQYF. Using reference TRBV5-1 and TRBJ2-5 for the parts outside the CDR3, the full variable domain is KAGVTQTPRYLIKTRGQQVTLSCSPISGHRSVSWYQQTPGQGLQFLFEYFSETQRNKGNFPGRFSGRQFSNSRSEMNVSTLELGDSALYLCASSFLEETQYFGPGTRLLVL.

This clonotype was found many times. This chain links TRBV29-1 with TRBJ1-1, with D tentatively TRBD1 (6 bases). V dropped 3 bases and J dropped 4 bases, with 18 bases sitting between them. Germline CDR1 SQVTM, CDR2 ANQGSEA. There are 15 residues in the CDR3. CDR3 sequence reads: CSVDWSGQHGTEAFF. CDR3 DNA sequence: TGCAGCGTTGACTGGTCCGGACAGCATGGCACTGAAGCTTTCTTT.

This clonotype was seen a few times. The gene calls are TRBV4-3 and TRBJ2-2; D uncertain. The ends were cut back, 0 bases at V and 5 bases at J, with 13 bases in the middle. This CDR3 contains 16 residues. Per the germline V gene, CDR1 is LGHNA and CDR2 is YSLEER. CDR3 nucleotide sequence: TGCGCCAGCAGCCAAGATTGGCAGTCGCGAACCGGGGAGCTGTTTTTT. Encoded protein: CASSQDWQSRTGELFF.

Note on this clonotype: This sequence may be a read error, since a much larger clone differs from it by one base. The V and J genes are TRBV12-3 or TRBV12-4 and TRBJ1-1, with a tentative D call TRBD1 (5 bases). Deletions cut 3 bases from V and 5 bases from J, with 22 bases between. The CDR3 totals 17 residues. The CDR3 loop reads CASSFESFRDLRTEAFF. For the CDR3, the DNA is TGTGCCAGCAGTTTTGAATCGTTCAGGGATTTACGGACTGAAGCTTTCTTT.

This clonotype has only one observation. Just one base apart from a much larger clone, this may be a read error. CDR3 protein: CASSHASLRETQYF. DNA of the CDR3: TGTGCCAGCAGTCATGCTAGCCTCCGAGAGACCCAGTACTTC. This chain uses TRBV12-3 or TRBV12-4 with TRBJ2-5; D is perhaps TRBD2 (5 bases). The CDR3 is 14 residues long. The ends were cut back, 5 bases at V and 4 bases at J, with 14 bases in the middle.

Comments on this clonotype: Possible read error: a much larger clone is one base away. The V gene is TRBV6-6, the J gene TRBJ2-2; perhaps TRBD1 as D (6 bases). The germline gives CDR1 MNHNY, CDR2 SVGAGI (reference sequence). V was trimmed by 0 bases and J by 0 bases, leaving 8 bases between them. The CDR3 totals 16 residues. DNA of the CDR3: TGTGCCAGCAGTTACTCGGGGGCCGCGAACACCGGGGAGCTGTTTTTT. Protein: CASSYSGAANTGELFF.

This clonotype was seen many times. J is TRBJ2-3 and V is TRBV27; unclear D gene. Germline V CDR1 and CDR2: MNHEY, SMNVEV (reference sequence). Trimming removed 0 bases at V and 2 bases at J, with 9 bases between. This CDR3 is built from 15 residues. The chain's CDR3 is CASSLSAFITDTQYF. The CDR3 DNA reads as TGTGCCAGCAGTTTATCCGCTTTTATCACAGATACGCAGTATTTT.

This clonotype occurred many times. The chain combines TRBV5-1 with TRBJ2-7; D is perhaps TRBD2 (7 bases). CDR1 SGHRS and CDR2 YFSETQ come from the germline V gene. The V and J ends lost 4 bases and 0 bases respectively, with 17 bases between them. The CDR3 length is 16 residues. The CDR3 protein is CASSPGGGGDSYEQYF. In DNA, the CDR3 is TGCGCCAGCAGCCCGGGAGGAGGGGGGGACTCCTACGAGCAGTACTTC.